This entry lists 30 T cell receptor beta chains sequenced from one sample in a study of T-cell reconstitution after alpha-beta-depleted transplantation in children. Unique molecular identifiers were built into the TCRbeta library. TCRdb processed the PCR reads anew with MiXCR; each CDR3 protein has one entry. The sample contains about 610,000 distinct CDR3 sequences, under 12% of which appear only once. The material was PBMCs from the stem cell graft donor, obtained from the stem cell graft. The source is a human donor who donated a stem cell graft to a child with acute myeloid leukemia.

This clonotype was counted many times. The rearrangement joins TRBV29-1 to TRBJ2-7; D might be TRBD1 (5 bases). CDR1 and CDR2 from the germline V gene are SQVTM and ANQGSEA. V lost 8 bases to trimming and J lost 2 bases, with 16 bases between them. CDR3 length equals 13 residues. The CDR3 loop reads CSTRGRGPYEQYF. The CDR3 nucleotides are TGCAGCACGAGAGGTAGGGGTCCCTACGAGCAGTACTTC.

The chain uses TRBV7-8 and TRBJ2-2, with a weak D call TRBD2 (6 bases). V gave up 1 base and J gave up 1 base, with 7 bases separating them. This CDR3 has 15 amino acids. The germline gives CDR1 SGHVS, CDR2 FQNEAQ. For the CDR3, the DNA is TGTGCCAGCAGCTTAGATAGCGGGAACACCGGGGAGCTGTTTTTT. It yields the protein CASSLDSGNTGELFF.

CDR3 coding DNA: TGCAGTGCTACCGGCGGACTAGCGGGAAACCTTTACAATGAGCAGTTCTTC. It translates to CSATGGLAGNLYNEQFF. The chain uses TRBV20-1 and TRBJ2-1; 12 positions agree with TRBD2. J was trimmed by 4 bases and V by 4 bases; bases with no gene match: 11. CDR3 length equals 17 residues. Germline-derived CDR1 and CDR2 are DFQATT and SNEGSKA (reference sequence).

Only a few counts were recorded for this clonotype. The chain carries TRBV5-8 and TRBJ2-7, with 7 positions matching TRBD1. There are 15 residues in the CDR3. CDR1 is SGHTS, CDR2 YDEGEE, per germline. V shed 0 bases and J 4 bases; nucleotides not matched to a gene: 7. The CDR3 is CASSLAPGQIYEQYF. The CDR3 DNA reads TGTGCCAGCAGCTTGGCCCCGGGACAGATTTACGAGCAGTACTTC.

This clonotype was picked up a small number of times. The rearrangement links TRBV15 to TRBJ2-6, with 7 nucleotides matching TRBD1. The CDR3 has 16 residues. From germline, CDR1 is LNHNV and CDR2 YYDKDF (reference sequence). V lost 2 bases to trimming and J lost 2 bases; unmatched junction nucleotides: 3. This chain's CDR3 is CATSRSDRAGANVLTF. The CDR3 coding sequence is TGTGCCACCAGCAGATCTGACAGGGCTGGGGCCAACGTCCTGACTTTC.

This clonotype has more than one count but fewer than ten. The rearrangement joins TRBV24-1 to TRBJ2-5, with D uncertain. Trimming left V 4 bases short and J 4 bases short, with 12 bases between. CDR3 length: 14 residues. From germline, CDR1 is KGHDR and CDR2 SFDVKD. In nucleotides, the CDR3 is TGTGCCACCAGTGACCCCAGTCCTACAGAGACCCAGTACTTC. This encodes CATSDPSPTETQYF.

This clonotype was seen ten or more times. This chain uses TRBV20-1 with TRBJ2-7; D possibly corresponds to TRBD1 (6 bases). V shed 2 bases and J shed 6 bases, with 23 bases lying between them. Germline-derived CDR1 and CDR2 are DFQATT and SNEGSKA (reference sequence). The CDR3 is 16 residues long. The CDR3 DNA reads as TGCAGTGCTAGACCCCAACAGGGAGTGGGCGAGCTCGAGCAGTACTTC. This translates into CSARPQQGVGELEQYF.

This clonotype was seen only a few times. CDR3 in amino acids: CASSISPTWRETYNEQFF. CDR3 nucleotide sequence: TGTGCCAGCAGTATTAGCCCGACCTGGCGGGAGACCTACAATGAGCAGTTCTTC. This chain connects TRBV12-3 or TRBV12-4 to TRBJ2-1; the match to TRBD2 covers 7 bases. Trimming removed 5 bases from V and 2 bases from J; junction bases left unmatched: 15. This CDR3 contains 18 residues.

There are a few counts of this clonotype. This chain uses TRBV27 with TRBJ2-7, with 11 bases matching TRBD1. The CDR3 has 20 residues. V trimming: 0 bases; J trimming: 8 bases; junction bases outside the gene matches: 21. CDR1 and CDR2 (germline): MNHEY, SMNVEV (reference sequence). In nucleotides, the CDR3 is TGTGCCAGCAGTTTATCCAGATTGGGACAGGGGGGATTAAGGGACCCAAAGCAGTACTTC. This gives the protein CASSLSRLGQGGLRDPKQYF.

This clonotype has a count of ten or more. The germline gene is not matched at one end of the junction; a read error may be the cause. V usage is TRBV28 and J usage is TRBJ2-5; D tentatively fits TRBD1 or TRBD2 (5 bases each). Germline V gene sequence: CDR1 MDHEN, CDR2 SYDVKM. The CDR3 is 11 residues long. CDR3 region: CASSLGPSQLF. The DNA for the CDR3 is TGTGCCAGCAGTCTGGGACCTAGCCAGCTCTTC.

This rearrangement joins TRBV6-4 to TRBJ2-1; D is unresolved. The germline V gene encodes CDR1 MRHNA and CDR2 SNTAGT. V lost 4 bases to trimming and J lost 4 bases, with 8 bases between them. The CDR3 length is 13 residues. CDR3 in amino acids: CASSARRYNEQFF. The CDR3 coding sequence is TGTGCCAGCAGTGCTAGAAGATACAATGAGCAGTTCTTC.

This clonotype has ten or more counts. The rearrangement links TRBV6-1 to TRBJ2-1, with a weak D call TRBD1 (6 bases). V lost 6 bases and J lost 7, with 13 bases in between. Germline V CDR1 and CDR2: MNHNS, SASEGT. This CDR3 spans 13 amino acids. The CDR3 DNA reads TGTGCCAGCAGCTCCACAGGGAATAATGAGCAGTTCTTC. This gives the protein CASSSTGNNEQFF.

The sample holds a few counts of this clonotype. The rearrangement uses TRBV20-1 and TRBJ2-4; D may be TRBD1 or TRBD2 (5 bases each). This CDR3 is 19 amino acids long. V lost 4 bases and J 1 base, leaving 26 bases between the germline ends. CDR1 DFQATT and CDR2 SNEGSKA come from the germline V gene (reference sequence). CDR3 sequence reads: CSANRNRAPPEGAKNIQYF. As DNA, the CDR3 is TGCAGTGCTAATCGCAACCGGGCCCCACCCGAGGGGGCCAAAAACATTCAGTACTTC.

V and J are TRBV27 and TRBJ2-7; 11 bases line up with TRBD1. After removal of 6 bases from V and 3 bases from J, the junction contained 7 bases not matched to a gene. The CDR3 has 15 residues. Germline V CDR1 and CDR2: MNHEY, SMNVEV (reference sequence). The DNA of the CDR3 is TGTGCCAGCAGGGCGACCGGGACAGGGGGCTACGAGCAGTACTTC. Its protein is CASRATGTGGYEQYF.

This clonotype showed up just a few times. This rearrangement joins TRBV9 to TRBJ2-7, with TRBD1 matching 9 bases. This CDR3 comprises 15 residues. Germline trimming cut 2 bases from V and 1 base from J; bases unmatched to any gene: 4. Per the germline V gene, CDR1 is SGDLS and CDR2 is YYNGEE. The CDR3 reads CASSVGTGSSYEQYF. The DNA for the CDR3 is TGTGCCAGCAGCGTGGGGACAGGGTCATCCTACGAGCAGTACTTC.

On this clonotype itself: Because the CDR3 is missing its conserved closing phenylalanine or tryptophan, this is likely a read error. V and J are TRBV18 and TRBJ2-3; no firm D call. V lost 3 bases, J lost 2 bases, and 15 bases lay in between. The germline V gene encodes CDR1 KGHSH and CDR2 LQKENI. The CDR3 loop spans 16 amino acids. CDR3 in DNA: TGTGCCAGCTCACCCCTTATGGCAGGCGCCACAGATACGCAGTATTAT. The encoded protein is CASSPLMAGATDTQYY.

The gene calls are TRBV7-2 and TRBJ2-1; unclear D gene. V gave up 4 bases and J gave up 7 bases, with 11 bases separating them. The CDR3 is made up of 13 amino acids. CDR1 SGHTA and CDR2 FQGNSA come from the germline V gene. The CDR3 spells CASSSRMGNEQFF. The CDR3 DNA sequence: TGTGCCAGCAGCTCACGTATGGGAAATGAGCAGTTCTTC.

This clonotype occurred many times. The CDR3 region is CSARSGSGNTIYF. The CDR3 region has the DNA TGCAGTGCCAGAAGTGGCTCTGGAAACACCATATATTTT. The chain has TRBV20-1 and TRBJ1-3; the D is unclear. The CDR3 is 13 amino acids. Trimming took 6 bases from V and 0 from J, leaving 9 bases between them. CDR1 and CDR2 from the germline V gene are DFQATT and SNEGSKA (reference sequence).

This clonotype was found many times. This chain connects TRBV20-1 to TRBJ2-1, with 14 nucleotides matching TRBD2. Germline CDR1 DFQATT, CDR2 SNEGSKA (reference sequence). After removal of 6 bases from V and 5 bases from J, the junction contained 9 bases not matched to a gene. This CDR3 spans 16 amino acids. In DNA form, the CDR3 reads TGCAGTGCCGCCGGCCCGACTAGCGGGAGGGACAATGAGCAGTTCTTC. Its translation is CSAAGPTSGRDNEQFF.

This clonotype occurred many times. V and J are TRBV10-3 and TRBJ2-1, with D unclear. This CDR3 has 13 amino acids. V was shortened by 3 bases and J by 15 bases, with 18 bases between the two germline ends. Per the germline V gene, CDR1 is ENHRY and CDR2 is SYGVKD. The DNA for the CDR3 is TGTGCCATCAGTGAAAATAAGGGCGTAACCCCGTTCTTC. This sequence encodes CAISENKGVTPFF.

V and J are TRBV12-3 or TRBV12-4 and TRBJ2-7, with 9 bases lining up with TRBD1. This CDR3 is built from 15 residues. J lost 3 bases, V lost 4 bases, and 7 bases had no gene match. The CDR3 DNA sequence: TGTGCCAGCAGTTCGCCGACAGGGGGATACTACGAGCAGTACTTC. Translation gives CASSSPTGGYYEQYF.

This clonotype was found a few times. The V gene is TRBV6-1, the J gene TRBJ1-1, with no clear D. The germline V and J ends were trimmed by 10 bases and 5 bases, with 23 bases remaining between them. The CDR3 totals 15 residues. CDR1 is MNHNS, CDR2 SASEGT, per germline. This chain's CDR3 is CATLREALTRTEAFF. CDR3 DNA sequence: TGTGCCACCCTTAGGGAGGCCCTGACGAGGACTGAAGCTTTCTTT.

This clonotype was detected a few times. V and J are TRBV29-1 and TRBJ2-1; TRBD2 matches 9 bases. CDR1 and CDR2 from the germline V gene are SQVTM and ANQGSEA. This CDR3 contains 14 residues. The V segment lost 3 bases and the J segment 9 bases; nucleotides outside the gene matches: 9. CDR3 sequence (DNA): TGCAGCGTTGAGGTAGCGGGAGATTCTATTGAGCAGTTCTTC. The encoded protein is CSVEVAGDSIEQFF.

There are many counts of this clonotype. J is TRBJ2-1 and V is TRBV19, with TRBD2 identical over 10 bases. The J segment lost 2 bases and the V segment lost 3 bases, leaving 4 bases of the junction unmatched. There are 16 residues in the CDR3. Germline V gene lookup returns CDR1 LNHDA and CDR2 SQIVND (reference sequence). CDR3 DNA: TGTGCCAGTAGTATCCAGAGCGGGGGGGCCTACAATGAGCAGTTCTTC. This translates into CASSIQSGGAYNEQFF.

A remark on this clonotype: Sequence at one end of the junction differs from germline and may be a read error. V usage is TRBV20-1 and J usage is TRBJ1-1; 11 positions agree with TRBD1. This CDR3 has 16 residues. CDR1 and CDR2 from the germline V gene are DFQATT and SNEGSKA (reference sequence). CDR3 residues: CSARAADRGPRIEAVF. The CDR3 region has the DNA TGCAGTGCTAGAGCGGCGGACAGGGGGCCTAGGATAGAAGCTGTCTTT.

This clonotype has a count of ten or more. The V call is TRBV6-5, the J call TRBJ2-3; maybe TRBD1 (5 bases). Germline CDR1 reads MNHEY; CDR2 reads SVGAGI. V was shortened by 7 bases and J by 6 bases, with 11 bases between the two germline ends. The CDR3 extends over 12 amino acids. CDR3 bases: TGTGCCAGCACTCAGGGTAGGGATACGCAGTATTTT. Translating gives CASTQGRDTQYF.

Ten or more counts support this clonotype. This chain uses TRBV4-3 with TRBJ2-7, with 14 bases identical to TRBD2. V lost 1 base and J lost 4; bases outside the gene matches: 9. CDR3 length equals 18 residues. The germline V gene encodes CDR1 LGHNA and CDR2 YSLEER. CDR3 in DNA: TGCGCCAGCAGCCAAGGATGGAAGGGACTAGCGGGAGCGTACGAGCAGTACTTC. Protein product: CASSQGWKGLAGAYEQYF.

The chain has TRBV29-1 and TRBJ1-1, with 7 bases matching TRBD1. This CDR3 comprises 13 residues. Germline loops: CDR1 SQVTM, CDR2 ANQGSEA. V gave up 7 bases and J gave up 1 base; unmatched junction bases: 6. The CDR3 loop reads CSGKQGPNTEAFF. The CDR3, as DNA: TGCAGCGGGAAACAGGGGCCGAACACTGAAGCTTTCTTT.

This clonotype has ten or more counts. The rearrangement links TRBV6-2 or TRBV6-3 to TRBJ1-5; no clear D. The CDR3 is 15 residues long. The ends were cut back, 7 bases at V and 1 base at J, with 14 bases in the middle. Germline V CDR1 and CDR2: MNHEY, SVGEGT. The CDR3: CASTYTTSSNQPQHF. The CDR3 DNA reads as TGTGCCAGCACCTACACTACATCCAGCAATCAGCCCCAGCATTTT.

The chain carries TRBV10-2 and TRBJ2-3; 13 positions match TRBD2. The CDR3 totals 15 residues. V trimming: 2 bases; J trimming: 10 bases; junction bases outside the gene matches: 6. The germline gives CDR1 WSHSY, CDR2 SAAADI. CDR3: CASSEPGLAGIPQYF. DNA for the CDR3: TGCGCCAGCAGTGAGCCGGGACTAGCGGGAATTCCGCAGTATTTT.